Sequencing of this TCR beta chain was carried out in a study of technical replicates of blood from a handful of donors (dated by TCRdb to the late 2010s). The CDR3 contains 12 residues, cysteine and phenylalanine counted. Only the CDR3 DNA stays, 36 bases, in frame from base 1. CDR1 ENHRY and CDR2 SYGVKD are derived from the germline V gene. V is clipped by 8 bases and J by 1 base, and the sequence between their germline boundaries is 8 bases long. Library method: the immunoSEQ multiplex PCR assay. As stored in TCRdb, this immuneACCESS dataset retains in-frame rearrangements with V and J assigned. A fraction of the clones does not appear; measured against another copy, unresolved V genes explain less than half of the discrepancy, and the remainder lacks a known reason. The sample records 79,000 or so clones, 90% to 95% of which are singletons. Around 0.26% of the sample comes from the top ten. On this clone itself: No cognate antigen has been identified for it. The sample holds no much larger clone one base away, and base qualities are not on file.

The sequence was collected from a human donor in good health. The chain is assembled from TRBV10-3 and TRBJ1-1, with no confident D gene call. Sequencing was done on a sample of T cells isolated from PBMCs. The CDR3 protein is CAIGGSNTEAFF. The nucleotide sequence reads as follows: TGTGCCATCGGAGGCTCGAACACTGAAGCTTTCTTT.